These 10 T cell receptor beta chains came from one sample sequenced in a study of T-cell reconstitution after alpha-beta-depleted transplantation in children. Library preparation (for TCRbeta) was performed with unique molecular identifiers. TCRdb processed the PCR reads anew with MiXCR; each CDR3 protein has one entry. The profile shows roughly 570,000 distinct CDR3 sequences, over 20% of them singletons. The sequences come from PBMCs, collected before TCRalphabeta/CD19-depleted stem cell transplant. The receptors derive from a boy in the first two years of life with Wiskott-Aldrich syndrome, due to receive a stem cell transplant.

This clonotype was counted between two and nine times. The J gene is TRBJ1-3, the V gene TRBV5-1; 8 nucleotides agree with TRBD1. This CDR3 comprises 17 residues. Trimming took 4 bases from V and 2 from J; bases not matched to a gene: 11. Germline V CDR1 and CDR2: SGHRS, YFSETQ. The CDR3 region is CASSLTGGGIPGNTIYF. The CDR3 DNA follows: TGCGCCAGCAGCCTTACAGGGGGGGGTATTCCTGGAAACACCATATATTTT.

In regard to this clonotype: Its ends do not fully match the called genes, so a read error is possible. This chain uses TRBV12-3 or TRBV12-4 with TRBJ2-3, with 11 bases that match TRBD2. The CDR3 has 14 residues. The CDR3 DNA follows: TGTGCAAGCAACCTAGCGGGAGGTTCAGATACGCAGTATTTT. It translates to CASNLAGGSDTQYF.

This clonotype was counted a few times. The junction shows a germline mismatch at one end, possibly a read error. The V gene is TRBV5-1, the J gene TRBJ2-1, with TRBD2 identical over 7 bases. Germline V gene data show CDR1 as SGHRS and CDR2 as YFSETQ. The CDR3 loop spans 16 amino acids. The CDR3 DNA sequence: TGCGCCAGCAGCTTGAAGATAGCGGGTTCTCTATACAATGAGCAGTTC. Translation gives CASSLKIAGSLYNEQF.

This clonotype appeared a few times. At one end, the junction sequence differs from germline, possibly due to a read error. This chain links TRBV20-1 with TRBJ2-1, with D possibly matching TRBD1 (5 bases). Germline V CDR1 and CDR2: DFQATT, SNEGSKA (reference sequence). The CDR3 is made up of 14 amino acids. CDR3 nucleotides: TGCAGTGCTAGACCATACAGGTCTTACAATGAGCATTTCTTC. Its translation: CSARPYRSYNEHFF.

The V gene is TRBV5-1, the J gene TRBJ2-1; D uncertain. Germline V gene lookup returns CDR1 SGHRS and CDR2 YFSETQ. The CDR3 length is 15 residues. The ends were cut back, 5 bases at V and 2 bases at J, with 14 bases in the middle. DNA for the CDR3: TGCGCCAGCAGGACTTCCCCGAAGCCCTACAATGAGCAGTTCTTC. Translated: CASRTSPKPYNEQFF.

This clonotype was observed a handful of times. The chain is built from TRBV6-2 or TRBV6-3 and TRBJ1-5; no firm D call. Germline V CDR1 and CDR2: MNHEY, SVGEGT. The germline V and J ends were trimmed by 2 bases and 0 bases, with 14 bases remaining between them. The CDR3 has 17 residues. CDR3 loop: CASSYRLRPNSNQPQHF. DNA for the CDR3: TGTGCCAGCAGTTACAGATTGCGGCCGAATAGCAATCAGCCCCAGCATTTT.

This clonotype has only a few counts. In DNA form, the CDR3 reads TGTGCCAGCAGCTTAAAACTAGCGGGCGGGGAGACCCAGTACTTC. Amino acids: CASSLKLAGGETQYF. The chain is built from TRBV11-1 and TRBJ2-5, with 9 nucleotides matching TRBD2. The CDR3 spans 15 residues. CDR1 and CDR2 from the germline V gene are SGHAT and FQDESV (reference sequence). V was clipped by 2 bases and J by 5 bases; unmatched bases: 6.

The genes are TRBV5-1 and TRBJ1-1; 7 nucleotides match TRBD1. CDR3 length: 14 residues. V lost 2 bases to trimming and J lost 1 base; unmatched junction nucleotides: 2. The germline gives CDR1 SGHRS, CDR2 YFSETQ. CDR3 in amino acids: CASSFRTGNTEAFF. CDR3 sequence (DNA): TGCGCCAGCAGCTTCCGGACAGGGAACACTGAAGCTTTCTTT.

This clonotype was seen a few times. The CDR3 loop reads CASRESGYEQYF. CDR3 nucleotides: TGTGCCAGCAGAGAATCCGGCTACGAGCAGTACTTC. The chain uses TRBV7-9 and TRBJ2-7; D unclear. V lost 6 bases and J lost 3, with 9 bases in between. Per the germline V gene, CDR1 is SEHNR and CDR2 is FQNEAQ (reference sequence). This CDR3 comprises 12 residues.

This clonotype was detected a few times. The gene calls are TRBV14 and TRBJ2-5, with D uncertain. The CDR3 has 14 amino acids. Germline CDR1 is SGHDN and CDR2 is FVKESK. V lost 1 base, J lost 4 bases, and 10 bases lay in between. CDR3 amino acids: CASSQVTFGETQYF. The DNA for the CDR3 is TGTGCCAGCAGCCAAGTAACGTTCGGAGAGACCCAGTACTTC.